These T cell receptor beta chains were read from a single sample in a study of T cell responses to AZD1222 COVID-19 vaccine. Only in-frame clones appear in the TCRdb table, and some are missing; sequencing was by immunoSEQ multiplex PCR. The sample has about 100,000 clones, 75% to 90% seen once. Material: peripheral blood, obtained on day 0 of AZD1222 vaccination. The source is an adult in good health. Each CDR3 is given with its conserved first and last residue. The D gene is left open where the match is weak. Where a row states a size, it is once, few, many or the class of an expanded clone; other rows omit it.

cdr3_nt cdr3_aa v_call clone_size j_call d_call
TGTGCCTGGAGTGGGCTAGGGGGGGGAGCGGAGGAAAAACTGTTTTTT CAWSGLGGGAEEKLFF TRBV30 . TRBJ1-4 .
TGCGCCAGCAGCTTCCCTAATAGTGGGGGGGCCGAAGATACGCAGTATTTT CASSFPNSGGAEDTQYF TRBV4-1 . TRBJ2-3 .
TGCGCCAGCAGCCAAGGACTAGGGACTCTCAATGAGCAGTTCTTC CASSQGLGTLNEQFF TRBV4-1 . TRBJ2-1 .
TGCGCCAGCAGCCTGAGTGGGGCCTCCTACGAGCAGTACTTC CASSLSGASYEQYF TRBV5-1 . TRBJ2-7 .
TGCAGCGTTGAGGACCCAGGGCATAACACTGAAGCTTTCTTT CSVEDPGHNTEAFF TRBV29-1 once TRBJ1-1 .
TGTGCCAGCAGTTACAATGGGTTCGAGCAGTACTTC CASSYNGFEQYF TRBV6-5 . TRBJ2-7 .
TGTGCCAGCAGTTCCGGGTACGAGGATACGCAGTATTTT CASSSGYEDTQYF TRBV12-3/TRBV12-4 . TRBJ2-3 .
TGCGCCAGCAGCCATATACTAGCGGGAACCAACTACAATGAGCAGTTCTTC CASSHILAGTNYNEQFF TRBV4-1 . TRBJ2-1 TRBD2
TGTGCCAGCAGCCTCCTGGGAACCCAAGAGACCCAGTACTTC CASSLLGTQETQYF TRBV13 medium-sized TRBJ2-5 .
TGTGCCAGTAGTACCCTTTCTTCCGGGACAGAATACGAGCAGTACTTC CASSTLSSGTEYEQYF TRBV19 . TRBJ2-7 TRBD1
TGTGCTAGTGGTTTGACAACGAGAGGACAGGTCCATTCTGGGGCCAACGTCCTGACTTTC CASGLTTRGQVHSGANVLTF TRBV12-5 . TRBJ2-6 TRBD1
TGTGCCAGCAGTGCTCGGGTTAATGAAAAACTGTTTTTT CASSARVNEKLFF TRBV27 . TRBJ1-4 .
TGCAGCGTTCCCACAGGGGGCGCCGGGGCCAACGTCCTGACTTTC CSVPTGGAGANVLTF TRBV29-1 once TRBJ2-6 TRBD1
TGCGCGACCTCAGGGGGCTCAGGGGCCAACGTCCTGACTTTC CATSGGSGANVLTF TRBV4-1 . TRBJ2-6 TRBD1
TGCAGCGTTGTCAGCGGATCCTTCGCTGAAGCTTTCTTT CSVVSGSFAEAFF TRBV29-1 . TRBJ1-1 .
TGTGCCAGCAACTACTTAGACAGGGGGGGTACACCGTACGAGCAGTACTTC CASNYLDRGGTPYEQYF TRBV7-9 . TRBJ2-7 TRBD1
TGTGCCAGCATGTCCGGGGGAGGAGGCTACACCTTC CASMSGGGGYTF TRBV6-5 few TRBJ1-2 .
TGTGCCAGCAGTTACTCCGGCTACTCTGGAAACACCATATATTTT CASSYSGYSGNTIYF TRBV6-6 . TRBJ1-3 .
TGTGCCAGCAGCCAGCATGGAGGCACCTCCTATGGCTACACCTTC CASSQHGGTSYGYTF TRBV4-2 . TRBJ1-2 .
TGCGCCAGCAGCTTGGGTGTATTAAGGTCTGGGGCCAACGTCCTGACTTTC CASSLGVLRSGANVLTF TRBV5-1 . TRBJ2-6 .
TGTGCCAGTAGTCCTGGACAGGCTCGCTATGGCTACACCTTC CASSPGQARYGYTF TRBV19 . TRBJ1-2 TRBD1
TGTGCCTGGAGTGGACGACAGGGGTCAAGGCAGCCCCAGCATTTT CAWSGRQGSRQPQHF TRBV30 . TRBJ1-5 TRBD1
TGTGCCACCAGCAGAGTCTCGGGCGAGCAGTACTTC CATSRVSGEQYF TRBV15 once TRBJ2-7 .
TGTGCCAGTAGTAGGGGCGCCGGACCCCAAGAGACCCAGTACTTC CASSRGAGPQETQYF TRBV19 . TRBJ2-5 .
TGTGCCAGCAACCCACAATTCTCCTACGAGCAGTACTTC CASNPQFSYEQYF TRBV2 once TRBJ2-7 .
TGTGCCAGCAGCTTCACCGGGGGGGACCAGTTCTTC CASSFTGGDQFF TRBV5-4 . TRBJ2-1 TRBD2
TGTGCCTGGAAACCGGGAGTAGAGGGCACTGAAGCTTTCTTT CAWKPGVEGTEAFF TRBV30 . TRBJ1-1 .
TGTGCCAGCAGCGTAGTCGGGTTAGCGGGGGTTAGCGATACGCAGTATTTT CASSVVGLAGVSDTQYF TRBV9 . TRBJ2-3 TRBD2
TGTGCCAGCAGCCAACCGGGATTAGGGACTGAAGCTTTCTTT CASSQPGLGTEAFF TRBV3-1/TRBV3-2 . TRBJ1-1 .
TGTGCCAGCTCTACGACTAACTCGAACACTGAAGCTTTCTTT CASSTTNSNTEAFF TRBV7-8 . TRBJ1-1 .
TGCAGCGTTGCCACAACTATAGGCTACACCTTC CSVATTIGYTF TRBV29-1 few TRBJ1-2 .
TGTGCCAGCAGCGTCAGGGTGGGCACTGAAGCTTTCTTT CASSVRVGTEAFF TRBV5-4 . TRBJ1-1 .
TGTGCCATCAGTGAAACGGTCAGTGGGGAAGCTTTCTTT CAISETVSGEAFF TRBV10-3 . TRBJ1-1 .